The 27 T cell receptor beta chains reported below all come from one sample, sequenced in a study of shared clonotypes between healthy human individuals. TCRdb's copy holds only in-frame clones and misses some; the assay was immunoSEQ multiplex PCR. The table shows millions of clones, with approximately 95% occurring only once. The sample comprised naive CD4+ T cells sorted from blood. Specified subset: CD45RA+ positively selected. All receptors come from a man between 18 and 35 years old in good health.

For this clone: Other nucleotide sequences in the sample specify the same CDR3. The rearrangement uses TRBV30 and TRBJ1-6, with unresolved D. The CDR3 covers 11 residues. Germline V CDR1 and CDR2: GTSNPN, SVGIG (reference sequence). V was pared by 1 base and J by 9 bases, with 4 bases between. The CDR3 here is CAWSDPSPLHF. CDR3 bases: TGTGCCTGGAGTGATCCTTCACCCCTCCACTTT.

This CDR3 is CASSESEGTYGDEKLFF. CDR3 bases: TGCGCCAGCAGTGAGTCGGAGGGGACCTACGGGGATGAAAAACTGTTTTTT. V is TRBV10-2 and J is TRBJ1-4; D might be TRBD1 (5 bases). This CDR3 region has 17 residues. V gave up 0 bases and J gave up 6 bases, with 17 bases separating them. The germline V gene has CDR1 WSHSY and CDR2 SAAADI.

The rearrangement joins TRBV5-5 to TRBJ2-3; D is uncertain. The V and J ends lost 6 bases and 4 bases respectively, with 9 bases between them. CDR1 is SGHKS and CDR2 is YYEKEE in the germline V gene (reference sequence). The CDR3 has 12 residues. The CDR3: CASTLPADTQYF. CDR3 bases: TGTGCCAGCACCCTCCCAGCAGATACGCAGTATTTT.

The DNA for the CDR3 is TGTGCGACTAGGGGACAGATGGATCAGCCCCAGCATTTT. As protein: CATRGQMDQPQHF. V is TRBV18 and J is TRBJ1-5, with 7 positions matching TRBD1. Per germline, CDR1 KGHSH and CDR2 LQKENI. The CDR3 spans 13 residues.

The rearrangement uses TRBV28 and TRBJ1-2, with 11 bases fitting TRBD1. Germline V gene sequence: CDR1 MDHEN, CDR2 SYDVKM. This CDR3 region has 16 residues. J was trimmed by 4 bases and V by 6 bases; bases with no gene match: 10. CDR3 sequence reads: CASRESGTGGVYGYTF. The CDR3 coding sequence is TGTGCCAGCAGGGAGTCCGGGACAGGGGGTGTCTATGGCTACACCTTC.

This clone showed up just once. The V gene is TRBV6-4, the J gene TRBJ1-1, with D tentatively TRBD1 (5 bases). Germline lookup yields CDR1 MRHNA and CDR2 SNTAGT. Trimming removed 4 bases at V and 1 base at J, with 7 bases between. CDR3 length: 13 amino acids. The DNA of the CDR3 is TGTGCCAGCAGTGCTGGGGGGAACACTGAAGCTTTCTTT. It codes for CASSAGGNTEAFF.

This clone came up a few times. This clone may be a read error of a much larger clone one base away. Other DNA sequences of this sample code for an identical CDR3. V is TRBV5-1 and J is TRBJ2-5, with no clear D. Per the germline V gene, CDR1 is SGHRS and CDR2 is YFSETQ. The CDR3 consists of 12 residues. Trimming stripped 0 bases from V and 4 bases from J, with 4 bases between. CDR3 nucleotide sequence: TGCGCCAGCAGCTTGGCCCTAGAGACCCAGTACTTC. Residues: CASSLALETQYF.

The CDR3 nucleotides are TGTGCCAGCAGCTCGGTACAGGGCGGCGAGCAGTTCTTC. This codes for CASSSVQGGEQFF. The chain recombines TRBV11-2 with TRBJ2-1, with D perhaps TRBD1 (6 bases). V was pared by 4 bases and J by 10 bases, with 14 bases between. The CDR3 runs to 13 residues. Per the germline V gene, CDR1 is SGHAT and CDR2 is FQNNGV.

CDR3 residues: CAISEGDRANQPQHF. The DNA for the CDR3 is TGTGCCATCAGTGAAGGGGACAGGGCGAATCAGCCCCAGCATTTT. V usage is TRBV10-3 and J usage is TRBJ1-5; 9 nucleotides line up with TRBD1. This CDR3 is built from 15 residues. The V gene end was trimmed by 3 bases and the J gene end by 4 bases; junction bases not matched to a gene: 4. CDR1 ENHRY and CDR2 SYGVKD come from the germline V gene.

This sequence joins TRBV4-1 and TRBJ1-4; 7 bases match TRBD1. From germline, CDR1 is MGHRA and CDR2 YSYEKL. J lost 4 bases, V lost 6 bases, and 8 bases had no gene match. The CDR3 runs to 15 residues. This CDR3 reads CASRPGQQLNEKLFF. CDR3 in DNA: TGCGCCAGCAGACCGGGACAGCAACTTAATGAAAAACTGTTTTTT.

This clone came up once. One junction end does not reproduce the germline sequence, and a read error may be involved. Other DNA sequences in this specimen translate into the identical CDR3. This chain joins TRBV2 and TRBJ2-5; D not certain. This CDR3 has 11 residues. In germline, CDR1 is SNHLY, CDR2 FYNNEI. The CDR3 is CASSAQETQYF. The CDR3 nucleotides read TGTGCCAGCAGCGCCCAAGAAACCCAGTACTTC.

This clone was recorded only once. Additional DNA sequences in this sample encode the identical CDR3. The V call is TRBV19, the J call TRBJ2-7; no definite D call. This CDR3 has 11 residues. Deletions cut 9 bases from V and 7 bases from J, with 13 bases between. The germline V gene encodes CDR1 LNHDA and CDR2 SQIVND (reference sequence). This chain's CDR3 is CASSKAGEQYF. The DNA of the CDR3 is TGTGCCAGCTCAAAGGCCGGGGAGCAGTACTTC.

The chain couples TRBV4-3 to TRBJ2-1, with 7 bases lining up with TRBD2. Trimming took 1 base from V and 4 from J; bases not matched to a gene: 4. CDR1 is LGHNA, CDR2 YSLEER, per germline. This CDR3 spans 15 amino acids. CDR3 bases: TGCGCCAGCAGCCAAGTAACAGCGGGGTACAATGAGCAGTTCTTC. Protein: CASSQVTAGYNEQFF.

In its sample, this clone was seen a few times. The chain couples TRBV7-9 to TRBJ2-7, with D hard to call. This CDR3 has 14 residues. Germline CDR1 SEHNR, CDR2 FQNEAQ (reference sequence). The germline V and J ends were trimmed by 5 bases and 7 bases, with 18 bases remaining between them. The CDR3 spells CASSRESWVGEQYF. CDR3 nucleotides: TGTGCCAGCAGCCGAGAGTCCTGGGTTGGGGAGCAGTACTTC.

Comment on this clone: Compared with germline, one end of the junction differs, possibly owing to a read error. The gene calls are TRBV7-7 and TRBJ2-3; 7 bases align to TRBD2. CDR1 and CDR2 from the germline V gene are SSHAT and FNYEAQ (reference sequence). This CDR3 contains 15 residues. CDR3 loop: CASSLGRGSTDTQYF. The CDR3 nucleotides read TGTGCTAGCAGCTTAGGGCGGGGGAGCACAGATACGCAGTATTTT.

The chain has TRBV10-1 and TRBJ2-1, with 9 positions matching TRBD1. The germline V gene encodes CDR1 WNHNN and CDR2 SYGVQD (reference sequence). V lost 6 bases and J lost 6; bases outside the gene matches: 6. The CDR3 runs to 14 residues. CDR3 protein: CASSPRTGVNEQFF. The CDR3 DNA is TGCGCCAGCAGCCCTAGGACAGGGGTCAATGAGCAGTTCTTC.

CDR3 protein: CASSPGQANEKLFF. The CDR3 bases are TGTGCCAGCTCACCGGGACAGGCGAATGAAAAACTGTTTTTT. The chain employs TRBV18 and TRBJ1-4; TRBD1 aligns across 8 bases. Germline V gene sequence: CDR1 KGHSH, CDR2 LQKENI. This CDR3 contains 14 residues. V lost 3 bases to trimming and J lost 5 bases; unmatched junction nucleotides: 2.

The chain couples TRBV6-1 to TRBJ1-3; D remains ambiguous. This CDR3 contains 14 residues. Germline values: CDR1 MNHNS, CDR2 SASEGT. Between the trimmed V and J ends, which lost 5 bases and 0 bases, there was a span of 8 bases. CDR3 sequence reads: CASSSVLSGNTIYF. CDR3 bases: TGTGCCAGCAGTTCCGTGCTCTCTGGAAACACCATATATTTT.

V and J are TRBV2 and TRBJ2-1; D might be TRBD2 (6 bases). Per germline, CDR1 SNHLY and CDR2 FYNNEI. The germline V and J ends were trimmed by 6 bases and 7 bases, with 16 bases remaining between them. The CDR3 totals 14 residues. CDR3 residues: CASSSLANANEQFF. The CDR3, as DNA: TGTGCCAGCAGCAGTCTAGCGAACGCTAATGAGCAGTTCTTC.

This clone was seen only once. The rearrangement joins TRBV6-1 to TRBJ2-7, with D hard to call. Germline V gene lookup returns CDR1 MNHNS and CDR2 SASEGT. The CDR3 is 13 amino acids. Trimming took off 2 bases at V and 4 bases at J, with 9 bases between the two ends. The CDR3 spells CASSELTLYEQYF. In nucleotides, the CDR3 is TGTGCCAGCAGTGAATTAACTCTTTACGAGCAGTACTTC.

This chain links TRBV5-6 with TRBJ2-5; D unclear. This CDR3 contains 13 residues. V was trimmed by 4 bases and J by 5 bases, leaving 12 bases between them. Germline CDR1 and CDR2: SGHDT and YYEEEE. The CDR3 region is CASSLRRWETQYF. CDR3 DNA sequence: TGTGCCAGCAGCCTTCGTCGGTGGGAGACCCAGTACTTC.

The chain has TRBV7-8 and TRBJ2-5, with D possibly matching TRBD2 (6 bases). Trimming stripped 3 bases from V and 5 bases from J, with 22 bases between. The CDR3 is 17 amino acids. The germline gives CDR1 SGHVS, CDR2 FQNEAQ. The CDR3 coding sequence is TGTGCCAGCAGCTTCCACACGAGGACTAACCGGGGGGAGACCCAGTACTTC. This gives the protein CASSFHTRTNRGETQYF.

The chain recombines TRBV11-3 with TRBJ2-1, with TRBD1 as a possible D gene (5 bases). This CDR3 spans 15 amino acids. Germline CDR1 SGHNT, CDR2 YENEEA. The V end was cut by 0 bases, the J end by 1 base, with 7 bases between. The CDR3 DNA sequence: TGTGCCAGCAGCTTAGAAAGGGGTTCCTACAATGAGCAGTTCTTC. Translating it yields CASSLERGSYNEQFF.

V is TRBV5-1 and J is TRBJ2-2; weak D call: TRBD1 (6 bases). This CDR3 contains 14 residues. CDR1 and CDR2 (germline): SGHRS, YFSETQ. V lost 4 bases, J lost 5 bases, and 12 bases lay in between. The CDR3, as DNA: TGCGCCAGCAGCCAGTCACAGGGAACCGGGGAGCTGTTTTTT. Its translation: CASSQSQGTGELFF.

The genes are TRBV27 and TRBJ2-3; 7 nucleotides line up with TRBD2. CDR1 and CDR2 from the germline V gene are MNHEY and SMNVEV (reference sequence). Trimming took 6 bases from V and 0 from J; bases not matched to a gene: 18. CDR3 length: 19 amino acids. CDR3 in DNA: TGTGCCAGCAGCCGGAGGCCGGGCGGGAGTATCCGTAGCACAGATACGCAGTATTTT. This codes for CASSRRPGGSIRSTDTQYF.

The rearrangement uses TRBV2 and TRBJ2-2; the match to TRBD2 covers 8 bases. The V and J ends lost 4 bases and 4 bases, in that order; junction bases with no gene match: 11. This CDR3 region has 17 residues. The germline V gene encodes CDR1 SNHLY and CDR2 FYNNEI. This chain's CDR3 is CASSAGGVVLVTGELFF. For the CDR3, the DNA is TGTGCCAGCAGTGCCGGGGGGGTAGTTTTGGTCACCGGGGAGCTGTTTTTT. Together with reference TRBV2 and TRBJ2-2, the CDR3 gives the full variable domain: EPEVTQTPSHQVTQMGQEVILRCVPISNHLYFYWYRQILGQKVEFLVSFYNNEISEKSEIFDDQFSVERPDGSNFTLKIRSTKLEDSAMYFCASSAGGVVLVTGELFFGEGSRLTVL.

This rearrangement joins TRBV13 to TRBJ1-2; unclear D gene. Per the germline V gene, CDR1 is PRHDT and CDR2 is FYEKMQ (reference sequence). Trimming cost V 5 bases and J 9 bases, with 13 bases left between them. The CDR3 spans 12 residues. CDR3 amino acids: CASSPRTMSYTF. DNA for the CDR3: TGTGCCAGCAGCCCCCGTACCATGAGCTACACCTTC.